This T cell receptor beta chain originates from a study of chemoradiotherapy in HPV16-positive cancers. The study, taken as a whole, reports: Non-HPV-specific T cells did not expand in tumors during treatment, whereas candidate HPV-specific clones and E7-related motifs did. HPV-specific T cells were functionally defined from only a couple of HPV16-positive patients.

Some clones are missing from TCRdb's copy, which holds only in-frame ones; the method was immunoSEQ multiplex PCR. Among roughly 19,000 clones listed, more than 75% were seen once. Deletions cut 2 bases from V and 8 bases from J, with 16 bases between. The germline gives CDR1 MNHNY, CDR2 SVGAGI (reference sequence). The CDR3 consists of 15 residues. Over chemoradiotherapy, repertoires were sampled more than once. In this sample, this clone turned up once. The target antigen is unknown. The receptor was isolated from a human donor with HPV-associated anogenital cancer. V is TRBV6-6 and J is TRBJ1-3, with TRBD1 as a possible D gene (5 bases). The sample in question was blood, obtained from a patient who underwent chemoradiotherapy. Written as DNA, the CDR3 is TGTGCCAGCAGTTACCGAGGGGACGCACAGGACACCATATATTTT. Its translation is CASSYRGDAQDTIYF.